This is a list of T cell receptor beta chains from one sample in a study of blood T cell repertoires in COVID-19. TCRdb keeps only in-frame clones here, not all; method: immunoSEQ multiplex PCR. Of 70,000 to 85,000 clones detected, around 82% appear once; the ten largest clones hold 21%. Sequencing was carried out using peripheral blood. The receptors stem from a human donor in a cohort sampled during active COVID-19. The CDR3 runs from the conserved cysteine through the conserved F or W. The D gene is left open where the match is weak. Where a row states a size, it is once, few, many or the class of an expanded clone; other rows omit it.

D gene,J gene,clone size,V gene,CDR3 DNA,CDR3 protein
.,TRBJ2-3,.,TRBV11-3,TGTGCCAGCAGCTTAGCAGGGGTAACAGATACGCAGTATTTT,CASSLAGVTDTQYF
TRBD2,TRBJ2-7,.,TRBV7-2,TGTGCCAGCAGCTTAGGGACTAGCCGGAGGCCTGACTACGAGCAGTACTTC,CASSLGTSRRPDYEQYF
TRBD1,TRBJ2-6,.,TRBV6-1,TGTGCCAGCAGTGGGGTGGACAGGGGCCCGAGGGGGGCCAACGTCCTGACTTTC,CASSGVDRGPRGANVLTF
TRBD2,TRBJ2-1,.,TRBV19,TGTGCCAGTACCCTAGCGGGGGGACCCTCCTACAATGAGCAGTTCTTC,CASTLAGGPSYNEQFF
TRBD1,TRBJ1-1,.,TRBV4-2,TGTGCCAGCAGCCAACCACTGACAGGGGGCCCGAACACTGAAGCTTTCTTT,CASSQPLTGGPNTEAFF
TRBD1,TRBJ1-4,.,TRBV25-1,TGTGCCAGCAGTACAGGGGGCTTTAATGAAAAACTGTTTTTT,CASSTGGFNEKLFF
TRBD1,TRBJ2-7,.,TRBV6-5,TGTGCCAGCGCCCGGGACAGGGGGGTGAGCGAGCAGTACTTC,CASARDRGVSEQYF
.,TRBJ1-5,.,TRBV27,TGTGCCAGCAGTAGTCGACAGGATAGGAATCAGCCCCAGCATTTT,CASSSRQDRNQPQHF
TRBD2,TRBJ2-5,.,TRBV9,TGTGCCAGCAGCGTAGCGGGCGGGGGGGCCCGGGAGACCCAGTACTTC,CASSVAGGGARETQYF
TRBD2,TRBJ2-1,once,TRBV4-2,TGTGCCAGCAGCCAGGGGACTAGCGGGGGCGTTTACAATGAGCAGTTCTTC,CASSQGTSGGVYNEQFF
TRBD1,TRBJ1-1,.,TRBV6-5,TGTGCCAGCAGCTCCAACAGGGGCGAAGCTTTCTTT,CASSSNRGEAFF
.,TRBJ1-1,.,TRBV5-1,TGCGCCAGCAGCTTGGGTACAGGTGGTAGTACTGAAGCTTTCTTT,CASSLGTGGSTEAFF
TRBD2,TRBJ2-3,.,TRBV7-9,TGTGCCAGCAGCTTCGTGACTAGCGGCACAGATACGCAGTATTTT,CASSFVTSGTDTQYF
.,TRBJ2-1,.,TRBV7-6,TGTGCCAGCAGCTCCTCGGGGAATGAGCAGTTCTTC,CASSSSGNEQFF
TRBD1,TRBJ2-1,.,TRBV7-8,TGTGCCAGCAGCCCGCTAGCCACAGGGGTGAGGGAGCAGTTCTTC,CASSPLATGVREQFF
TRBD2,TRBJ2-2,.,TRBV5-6,TGTGCCAGCAGCCGATTAGCGGGGGGCATGACCGGGGAGCTGTTTTTT,CASSRLAGGMTGELFF
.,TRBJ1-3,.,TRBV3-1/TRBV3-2,TGTGCCAGCAGCCAACGGTCCGAAGACACCATATATTTT,CASSQRSEDTIYF
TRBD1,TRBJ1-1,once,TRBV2,TGTGCCAGCAGTAAGGGACAGGGTAACACTGAAGCTTTCTTT,CASSKGQGNTEAFF
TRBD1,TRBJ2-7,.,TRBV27,TGTGCCAGCAGCTACCTGGGACAGCTCCACGAGCAGTACTTC,CASSYLGQLHEQYF
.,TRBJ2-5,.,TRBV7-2,TGTGCCAGCAGCCGCCCCGCACAGGGGAGGACCCACCAAGAGACCCAGTACTTC,CASSRPAQGRTHQETQYF
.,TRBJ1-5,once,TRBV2,TGTGCCAGCAGTGAATCCAGGGCGGCGAATCAGCCCCAGCATTTT,CASSESRAANQPQHF
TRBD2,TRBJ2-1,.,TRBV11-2,TGTGCCAGCAGCTTGCTAGCGGGGACCAATGAGCAGTTCTTC,CASSLLAGTNEQFF
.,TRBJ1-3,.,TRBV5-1,TGCGCCAGCAGCTTGGGGGCTTACAGGGTTCAAGCTGGAAACACCATATATTTT,CASSLGAYRVQAGNTIYF
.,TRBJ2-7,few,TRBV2,TGTGCCAGCAGTGAAGGGCGGCAGGGTCCCTACGAGCAGTACTTC,CASSEGRQGPYEQYF
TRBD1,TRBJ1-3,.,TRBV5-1,TGCGCCAGCAGCTTGGGGGGGACAGTCCGGAACACCATATATTTT,CASSLGGTVRNTIYF
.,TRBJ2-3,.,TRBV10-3,TGTGCCATCAGCGGGACACCGGCAAGTCGTAGCACAGATACGCAGTATTTT,CAISGTPASRSTDTQYF
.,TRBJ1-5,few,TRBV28,TGTGCCAGCAGTTCCCCTAACCCGGGAGTGACCAATCAGCCCCAGCATTTT,CASSSPNPGVTNQPQHF
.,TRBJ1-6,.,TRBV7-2,TGTGCCAGCAGGGGGCCGGGTGTAGGATCACCCCTCCACTTT,CASRGPGVGSPLHF
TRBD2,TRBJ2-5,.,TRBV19,TGTGCCAGCACCTCCGGGACTAGCGGGGGGACCTACCAAGAGACCCAGTACTTC,CASTSGTSGGTYQETQYF
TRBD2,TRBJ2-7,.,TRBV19,TGTGCCAGTAGCTTCACCGGGGGGGACTACGAGCAGTACTTC,CASSFTGGDYEQYF
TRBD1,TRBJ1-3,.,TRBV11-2,TGTGCCAGCAGCCAGATCCCGGGACAGGGAAACACCATATATTTT,CASSQIPGQGNTIYF
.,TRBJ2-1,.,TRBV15,TGTGCCACCAGCACCCCACCGAGGATCTATGAGCAGTTCTTC,CATSTPPRIYEQFF
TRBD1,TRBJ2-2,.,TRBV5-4,TGTGCCAGCAGCTTGGGGACAGGGGTTCTAACCGGGGAGCTGTTTTTT,CASSLGTGVLTGELFF
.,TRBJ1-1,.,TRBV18,TGTGCCAGCTCACCACGCGGACACTCAAACACTGAAGCTTTCTTT,CASSPRGHSNTEAFF
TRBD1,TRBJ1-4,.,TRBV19,TGTGCCAGTAGTATCCGGGACAGGGGACCAACTAATGAAAAACTGTTTTTT,CASSIRDRGPTNEKLFF
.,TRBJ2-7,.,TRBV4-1,TGCGCCAGCAGCTCCCGACAGGAATACGAGCAGTACTTC,CASSSRQEYEQYF
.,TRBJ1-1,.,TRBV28,TGTGCCAGCAGTTTTGGCCAGGGCACTGAAGCTTTCTTT,CASSFGQGTEAFF
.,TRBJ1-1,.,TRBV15,TGTGCCACCAGCAGAGTAACAAGCACTGAAGCTTTCTTT,CATSRVTSTEAFF
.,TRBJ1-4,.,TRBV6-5,TGTGCCAGCAGTTACTCGAGGGTCCGCTATGGGGAAAAACTGTTTTTT,CASSYSRVRYGEKLFF
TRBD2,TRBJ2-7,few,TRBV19,TGTGCCACCCGGGACTACCCCTACGAGCAGTACTTC,CATRDYPYEQYF
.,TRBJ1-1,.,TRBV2,TGTGCCATAAGGGAGGCTGGAACTGAAGCTTTCTTT,CAIREAGTEAFF
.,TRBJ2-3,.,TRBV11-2,TGTGCCAGCAGCTTAAAGTACAGGAGCACAGATACGCAGTATTTT,CASSLKYRSTDTQYF
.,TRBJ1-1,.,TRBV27,TGTGCCAGCGGGGGACATGCGAACACTGAAGCTTTCTTT,CASGGHANTEAFF
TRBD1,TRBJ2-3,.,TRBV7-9,TGTGCCAGCAGCCCACGGGACAGGGGGACAGATACGCAGTATTTT,CASSPRDRGTDTQYF
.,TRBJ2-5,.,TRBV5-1,TGCGCCAGCAGTTCTCAGTACCAAGAGACCCAGTACTTC,CASSSQYQETQYF
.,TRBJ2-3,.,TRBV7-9,TGTGCCAGCAGCCCTCAGCGTGATACGCAGTATTTT,CASSPQRDTQYF
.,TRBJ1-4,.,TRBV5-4,TGTGCCAGCAGCTCCGCTAAACAGGGATCGGTCGAAAAACTGTTTTTT,CASSSAKQGSVEKLFF
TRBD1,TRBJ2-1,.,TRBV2,TGTGCCAGCAGACTGGACAGGGGAGACCACAATGAGCAGTTCTTC,CASRLDRGDHNEQFF
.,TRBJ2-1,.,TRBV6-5,TGTGCCAGCACCCTCGACAGGCGCACTGAGCAGTTCTTC,CASTLDRRTEQFF
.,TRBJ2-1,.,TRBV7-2,TGTGCCAGCAGCTTAGTCGGCTACAATGAGCAGTTCTTC,CASSLVGYNEQFF
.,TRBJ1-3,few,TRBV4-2,TGTGCCAGCAGCCAAGGGGACACGGAAAAGGGAAACACCATATATTTT,CASSQGDTEKGNTIYF
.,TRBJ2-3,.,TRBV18,TGTGCCAGCTCACCCGGGACAATCACAGATACGCAGTATTTT,CASSPGTITDTQYF